This T cell receptor (beta chain) comes out of a study of T cell repertoires in cytomegalovirus infection. TCRdb analysed the reads with MiXCR anew, one entry per CDR3 protein. This table has about 490,000 distinct CDR3 sequences, 10% to 12% appearing once. This clonotype was seen a handful of times. The receptor's source is a human donor in good health (CMV status not recorded). Some clones in this sample may be carry-over from other donors' samples. The sample taken for sequencing was PBMCs.

The CDR3 DNA follows: TGCAGCGTTGAAGCCAACTCGGGGGGCGCGGGCTACACCTTC. Translation: CSVEANSGGAGYTF. V usage is TRBV29-1 and J usage is TRBJ1-2, with D possibly matching TRBD1 (6 bases). CDR1 and CDR2 (germline): SQVTM, ANQGSEA. The CDR3 sequence is 14 residues long. The V and J ends lost 1 base and 8 bases respectively, with 17 bases between them.